This TCR beta chain was recorded in a study of blood T cell repertoires in COVID-19 (dated by TCRdb to 2020 to 2021). About the study as a whole: Samples from collaborators originated in the United States, Italy and Spain and spanned both the acute and convalescent phases of COVID-19. The prospective study material was composed of cDNA or gDNA derived from T cells, B-cell-depleted T cells, or PBMCs. Deeply sampled blood TCRbeta repertoires from subjects exposed to, actively infected with, or recovered from COVID-19 were included in the dataset. The repertoires were released in a freely available public database meant as a resource for research on the immune response to SARS-CoV-2. The samples were drawn from two sources: the first 160 participants of the ongoing ImmuneRACE study, and about 1,300 subjects contributed by 6 global collaborators. A de-identified subject ID, COVID-19 status, age in years and sex were almost always included in the sample metadata. Where available, HLA class I and class II types were obtained from metadata supplied by the sample provider rather than from assay-based typing. General study outcomes and caveats: Clinical and demographic metadata were provided uncurated, with the amount varying by source and participant.

As for this clone: The antigen it recognizes is unknown. No base qualities exist here, and no much larger clone lies one base off it.

TCRbeta CDR3 regions were amplified from genomic DNA using the immunoSEQ Assay, a bias-controlled multiplex PCR. Concerning the study's data processing: Nucleated cell counts per sample were estimated from amplification of reference gene primers within the assay. Sequence reads were collapsed and filtered to measure the absolute abundance of every unique TCRbeta CDR3 rearrangement. For each sample, productive Simpson clonality was calculated as the square root of Simpson's diversity index over productive rearrangements. TCRdb carries this immuneACCESS record with in-frame sequences only. Its versions omit some clonotypes, under half of them owing to an unresolved V gene in the studies checked, with the rest unexplained. V and J calls and clone size are those listed in that table; D and trimming were worked out from the DNA. A total of hundreds of thousands of clones appear in this sample, about nine tenths of them only once. The ten largest clones represent 7.3% of the sample.

The V end loses 5 bases and the J end loses 0 bases, and a stretch of 9 bases separates them. The germline V gene supplies CDR1 SGHTA and CDR2 FQGNSA. The cysteine opens and the phenylalanine closes a CDR3 of 14 amino acids. Only the CDR3 portion is preserved as DNA: 42 bases, with reading frame beginning at the first base. One collaborating source in Seattle enrolled patients while the patients were actively infected and followed the patients over time throughout the course of disease. Whole blood was collected in K2EDTA tubes by collaborating institutions according to the institutions' own protocols. For TCRbeta analysis, collaborators shipped samples as frozen whole blood, isolated PBMCs, or DNA extracted from either of those sample types.

The chain is made from TRBV7-2 and TRBJ2-3, with TRBD2 perhaps the D gene, on 5 matching bases. The TCR comes from a woman in her 70s with COVID-19, enrolled during active disease. The sequencing sample was made of peripheral blood. The CDR3 sequence is CASSPGLSTDTQYF. The sequenced DNA: TGTGCCAGCAGCCCCGGACTCAGCACAGATACGCAGTATTTT.